Below, 19 T cell receptor beta chains from the same sample are listed, as sequenced in a study of read filtering for tumor transcriptome and immune sequencing. From about 400 ng of RNA, a library with molecular barcoded alpha/delta and beta/gamma adaptors was made. TCRdb re-called the reads through MiXCR, storing one row per CDR3 protein. The data contain about 58,000 distinct CDR3 sequences, around an eighth of them seen just once; the ten biggest clones take up more than 15%. Material for sequencing was a population of CD138-negative cells sorted from bone marrow. The source of these receptors is a donor at least 40 years old with multiple myeloma.

This clonotype was counted many times. V and J are TRBV20-1 and TRBJ1-1, with 8 bases aligning to TRBD1. The germline V gene has CDR1 DFQATT and CDR2 SNEGSKA (reference sequence). After removal of 4 bases from V and 2 bases from J, the junction contained 3 bases not matched to a gene. The CDR3 is 13 residues long. CDR3 sequence (DNA): TGCAGTGCTAAGGACAGGGTCAACACTGAAGCTTTCTTT. Protein product: CSAKDRVNTEAFF.

As regards this clonotype: A far larger clone is off by one base, so a read error is likely. The chain joins TRBV10-3 to TRBJ1-6, with 7 bases that match TRBD1. Germline loops: CDR1 ENHRY, CDR2 SYGVKD. The CDR3 consists of 16 residues. As DNA, the CDR3 is TGTGCCATCAGTGAGTCATCAAGGGGGCGCGACACTGAAGCTCTCTTT. It yields the protein CAISESSRGRDTEALF.

This clonotype was seen ten or more times. The chain is built from TRBV29-1 and TRBJ2-2, with D maybe TRBD2 (7 bases). Germline CDR1 is SQVTM and CDR2 is ANQGSEA. This CDR3 has 15 residues. Trimming pared 7 bases from V and 1 base from J, leaving 16 bases between. CDR3 sequence reads: CSASVGGQNTGELFF. CDR3 coding DNA: TGCAGCGCCTCCGTCGGGGGGCAGAACACCGGGGAGCTGTTTTTT.

The chain has TRBV7-6 and TRBJ1-3; D unresolved. This CDR3 contains 15 residues. Trimming took 0 bases from V and 0 from J, leaving 6 bases between them. From germline, CDR1 is SGHVS and CDR2 FNYEAQ. The CDR3 nucleotides read TGTGCCAGCAGCTTAGCGGAGGCCTCTGGAAACACCATATATTTT. Its translation is CASSLAEASGNTIYF.

This clonotype has ten or more counts. The J gene is TRBJ2-1, the V gene TRBV5-6, with 9 nucleotides matching TRBD1. Per germline, CDR1 SGHDT and CDR2 YYEEEE. Trimming removed 2 bases from V and 3 bases from J; junction bases left unmatched: 6. This CDR3 is built from 16 residues. This chain's CDR3 is CASSLRRDRVYNEQFF. In nucleotides, the CDR3 is TGTGCCAGCAGCTTAAGGCGGGACAGGGTCTACAATGAGCAGTTCTTC.

The rearrangement uses TRBV18 and TRBJ1-1; TRBD1 might be the D (5 bases). Trimming took off 4 bases at V and 8 bases at J, with 17 bases between the two ends. The CDR3 has 14 residues. Germline values: CDR1 KGHSH, CDR2 LQKENI. The CDR3 nucleotides are TGTGCCAGCTCACTCACATCGGGGGGGAGAGAAGCTTTCTTT. The encoded protein is CASSLTSGGREAFF.

This clonotype appeared many times. The chain has TRBV5-1 and TRBJ2-1; no clear D. The germline CDR1 and CDR2 sequences are SGHRS and YFSETQ. V lost 0 bases and J lost 0, with 7 bases in between. This CDR3 has 15 amino acids. DNA for the CDR3: TGCGCCAGCAGCTTGGAGCAAAGCTCCTACAATGAGCAGTTCTTC. It yields the protein CASSLEQSSYNEQFF.

This clonotype has only a few counts. The chain is built from TRBV20-1 and TRBJ2-7, with 9 bases lining up with TRBD1. Germline-derived CDR1 and CDR2 are DFQATT and SNEGSKA (reference sequence). The CDR3 contains 15 residues. V was clipped by 0 bases and J by 4 bases; unmatched bases: 7. CDR3 DNA: TGCAGTGCTAGAGATCCCGGGACAGGGAATTACGAGCAGTACTTC. Its translation: CSARDPGTGNYEQYF.

Remarks on this clonotype: A much larger clone is a single base away; this may be a read error. The chain joins TRBV20-1 to TRBJ2-7; 7 nucleotides line up with TRBD1. The CDR3 totals 12 residues. Germline lookup yields CDR1 DFQATT and CDR2 SNEGSKA (reference sequence). In DNA form, the CDR3 reads TGCAGTGCTGGAGATCTCAGGGGGGAGCAGTACTTC. Protein: CSAGDLRGEQYF.

The chain joins TRBV6-1 to TRBJ2-2; 8 bases fit TRBD1. The length of the CDR3 is 15 residues. V lost 6 bases and J lost 1; bases outside the gene matches: 4. Looked up from germline, CDR1 is MNHNS and CDR2 is SASEGT. This CDR3 is CASRGQGRNTGELFF. CDR3 sequence (DNA): TGTGCCAGCAGAGGACAGGGACGGAACACCGGGGAGCTGTTTTTT.

A word on this clonotype: The CDR3 carries no conserved terminal phenylalanine or tryptophan, so it likely arises from a read error. This chain links TRBV20-1 with TRBJ2-7; 10 bases align to TRBD2. J gave up 1 base and V 4 bases, and 1 base lay outside the gene matches. The CDR3 is 13 amino acids. CDR1 and CDR2 (germline): DFQATT, SNEGSKA (reference sequence). This CDR3 reads CSAIAGGSYEQYI. In nucleotides, the CDR3 is TGCAGTGCTATAGCGGGGGGATCCTACGAGCAGTACATC.

This clonotype has ten or more counts. The chain joins TRBV10-3 to TRBJ2-4, with 10 bases aligning to TRBD2. V gave up 3 bases and J gave up 12 bases; unmatched junction bases: 11. The germline gives CDR1 ENHRY, CDR2 SYGVKD. This CDR3 has 15 amino acids. CDR3 DNA: TGTGCCATCAGTGAAAAACTAGCGGGGACCCGGAATCAGTACTTC. Protein product: CAISEKLAGTRNQYF.

This clonotype has at least ten counts. This rearrangement joins TRBV20-1 to TRBJ2-1; D could derive from TRBD1 or TRBD2 (5 bases each). V was pared by 3 bases and J by 8 bases, with 20 bases between. The length of the CDR3 is 15 residues. Germline loops: CDR1 DFQATT, CDR2 SNEGSKA (reference sequence). The CDR3 DNA sequence: TGCAGTGCTAGCGGGGCAACTATCAGTTCAGATGAGCAGTTCTTC. This sequence encodes CSASGATISSDEQFF.

This clonotype has at least ten counts. This sequence joins TRBV12-3 or TRBV12-4 and TRBJ2-1; no reliable D call. The CDR3 covers 11 residues. V was cut by 6 bases and J by 6 bases, with 6 bases left in between. This CDR3 reads CASSFGNEQFF. The CDR3 coding sequence is TGTGCCAGCAGCTTCGGCAATGAGCAGTTCTTC.

This chain uses TRBV29-1 with TRBJ2-3, with 15 bases identical to TRBD2. CDR1 SQVTM and CDR2 ANQGSEA come from the germline V gene. V lost 6 bases and J lost 2; bases outside the gene matches: 18. The CDR3 runs 20 residues. The DNA for the CDR3 is TGCAGCGTCCAGCTAAGGACTAGCGGGGGGGGGGTTGGCTTCACAGATACGCAGTATTTT. Protein sequence: CSVQLRTSGGGVGFTDTQYF.

This clonotype was counted between two and nine times. The chain joins TRBV7-9 to TRBJ2-7; TRBD2 matches at 9 bases. The germline V gene has CDR1 SEHNR and CDR2 FQNEAQ (reference sequence). This CDR3 is 13 amino acids long. The J segment lost 3 bases and the V segment lost 5 bases, leaving 2 bases of the junction unmatched. This CDR3 reads CASSEAGGYEQYF. The CDR3 nucleotides read TGTGCCAGCAGCGAAGCGGGGGGCTACGAGCAGTACTTC.

This clonotype was recorded at least ten times. V usage is TRBV7-9 and J usage is TRBJ1-1; no definite D call. Germline CDR1 reads SEHNR; CDR2 reads FQNEAQ (reference sequence). CDR3 size: 14 residues. Between the trimmed V and J ends, which lost 3 bases and 1 base, there was a span of 9 bases. The CDR3 nucleotides are TGTGCCAGCAGCTTGCGGCAACCGAACACTGAAGCTTTCTTT. Translating it yields CASSLRQPNTEAFF.

This clonotype has a count of ten or more. The J gene is TRBJ2-7, the V gene TRBV20-1, with D possibly being TRBD1 or TRBD2 (5 bases each). The length of the CDR3 is 15 residues. Germline-derived CDR1 and CDR2 are DFQATT and SNEGSKA (reference sequence). V was cut by 3 bases and J by 0 bases, with 15 bases left in between. CDR3 in amino acids: CSASPDGASSYEQYF. Here the CDR3 DNA reads TGCAGTGCTAGTCCAGACGGGGCCTCCTCCTACGAGCAGTACTTC.

This chain links TRBV19 with TRBJ1-5, with D hard to call. This CDR3 spans 14 amino acids. Between the trimmed V and J ends, which lost 5 bases and 6 bases, there was a span of 14 bases. Germline CDR1 and CDR2: LNHDA and SQIVND (reference sequence). CDR3 DNA sequence: TGTGCCAGTAGTGTCGAGTGGGTCGGTCAGCCCCAGCATTTT. It yields the protein CASSVEWVGQPQHF.